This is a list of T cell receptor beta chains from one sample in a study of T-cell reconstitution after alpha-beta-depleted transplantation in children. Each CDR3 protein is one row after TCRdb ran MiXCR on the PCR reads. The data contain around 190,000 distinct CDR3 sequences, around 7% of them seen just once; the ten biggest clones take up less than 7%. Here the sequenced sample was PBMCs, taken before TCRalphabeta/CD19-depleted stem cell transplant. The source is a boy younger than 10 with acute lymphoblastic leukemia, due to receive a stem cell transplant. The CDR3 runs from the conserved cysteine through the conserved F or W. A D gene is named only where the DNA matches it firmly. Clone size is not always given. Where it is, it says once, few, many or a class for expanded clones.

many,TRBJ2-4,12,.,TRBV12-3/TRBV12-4,TGTGCCAGCACTGACCGAAAAAACATTCAGTACTTC,CASTDRKNIQYF
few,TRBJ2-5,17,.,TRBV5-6,TGTGCCAGCAGCCGCTCACCCGGGACGGAGAGGAGAAAGACCCAGTACTTC,CASSRSPGTERRKTQYF
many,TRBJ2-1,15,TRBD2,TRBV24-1,TGTGCCACCAGTGATTTGCAGCGGGGGTTCCATGAGCAGTTCTTC,CATSDLQRGFHEQFF
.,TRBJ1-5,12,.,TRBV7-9,TGTGCCAGCAGCAAAGGGGCCTTGCCCCAGCATTTT,CASSKGALPQHF
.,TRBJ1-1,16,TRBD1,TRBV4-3,TGCGCCAGCAGCCAAGATAGGGGAACAGGGGTTACTGAAGCTTTCTTT,CASSQDRGTGVTEAFF
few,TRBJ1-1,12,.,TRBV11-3,TGTGCCAGCAGCTTATCTCACACTGAAGCTTTCTTT,CASSLSHTEAFF
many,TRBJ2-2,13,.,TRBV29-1,TGCAGCGTCACGGTGGGACACACCGGGGAGCTGTTTTTT,CSVTVGHTGELFF
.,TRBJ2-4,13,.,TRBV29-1,TGCAGCGTTGAGCAGGGGAATTTAAACATTCAGTACTTC,CSVEQGNLNIQYF
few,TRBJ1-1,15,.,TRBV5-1,TGCGCCAGCAGCTTGGCCGTGGGTGGTATTGCTGAAGCTTTCTTT,CASSLAVGGIAEAFF
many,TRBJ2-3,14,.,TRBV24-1,TGTGCCACCAGCCCCGTCTCGAACACAGATACGCAGTATTTT,CATSPVSNTDTQYF
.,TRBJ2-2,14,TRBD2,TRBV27,TGTGCCAGCACCCTAGCGGGTCTGAACGGGGAGCTGTTTTTT,CASTLAGLNGELFF
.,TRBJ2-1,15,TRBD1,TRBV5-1,TGCGCCAGCAGCTTGAACAGGGGACGAGTCAATGAGCAGTTCTTC,CASSLNRGRVNEQFF
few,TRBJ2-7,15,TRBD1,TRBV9,TGTGCCAGCAGCGTAACAGGGGGCGCCGGCTACGAGCAGTACTTC,CASSVTGGAGYEQYF
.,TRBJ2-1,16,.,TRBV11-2,TGTGCCAGCAGCCTTAGCCCCGGGGGCAACAATAATGAGCAGTTCTTC,CASSLSPGGNNNEQFF
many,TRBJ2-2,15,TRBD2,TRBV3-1,TGTGCCAGCAGCCGGACTAGCGAAGACACCGGGGAGCTGTTTTTT,CASSRTSEDTGELFF
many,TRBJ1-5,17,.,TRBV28,TGTGCCAGCAGTCTCCGGGGTATGAGGTATAGCAATCAGCCCCAGCATTTT,CASSLRGMRYSNQPQHF
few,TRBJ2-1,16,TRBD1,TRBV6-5,TGTGCCAGCAGTTTACTAGGGACAGGAGGTGGCAATGAGCAGTTCTTC,CASSLLGTGGGNEQFF
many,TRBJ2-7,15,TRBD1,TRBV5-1,TGCGCCAGCAGCTTGGATCTGGACAGGGTGAGGGAGCAGTACTTC,CASSLDLDRVREQYF
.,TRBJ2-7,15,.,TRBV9,TGTGCCAGCAGCGTAGGTACCGGTGGGGGATACGAGCAGTACTTC,CASSVGTGGGYEQYF
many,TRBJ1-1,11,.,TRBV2,TGTGCCAGCAGTGAGGGCAGGCCAGCTTTCTTT,CASSEGRPAFF
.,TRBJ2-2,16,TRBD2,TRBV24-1,TGTGCCACCAGTGATTGGGCGGGAGAGGGCACCGGGGAGCTGTTTTTT,CATSDWAGEGTGELFF
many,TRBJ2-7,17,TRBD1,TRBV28,TGTGCCAGCAGTTGGGAAGCCCTCGGGACAGGGGCTTTCGAGCAGTACTTC,CASSWEALGTGAFEQYF
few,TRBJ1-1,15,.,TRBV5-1,TGCGCCAGCAGCTTGGTTACGGGTAAGTGGCCTGAAGCTTTCTTT,CASSLVTGKWPEAFF
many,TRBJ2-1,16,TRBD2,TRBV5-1,TGCGCCAGCAGCTTTCTCCAGCGGGGGGCTCTCGATGAGCAGTTCTTC,CASSFLQRGALDEQFF
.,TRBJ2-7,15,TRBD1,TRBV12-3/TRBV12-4,TGTGCCAGCAGTTTAACGGACAGGTTGTCCTACGAGCAGTACTTC,CASSLTDRLSYEQYF
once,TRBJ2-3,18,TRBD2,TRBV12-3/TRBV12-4,TGTACCATCTGTTTATCATCGGCTAGCGGGGGGGCCGCAGATACGCAGTATTTT,CTICLSSASGGAADTQYF
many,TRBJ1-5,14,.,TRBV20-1,TGCAGTGCCACTGACGAAAGAGACAATCAGCCCCAGCATTTT,CSATDERDNQPQHF
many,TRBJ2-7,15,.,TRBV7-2,TGTGCCAGCAGCTCTGATGGGACCCTATACTACGAGCAGTACTTC,CASSSDGTLYYEQYF
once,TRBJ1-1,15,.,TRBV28,TGTGCCAGCAGCGAAGGGGGAAGACTGAACACTGAAGCTTTCTTT,CASSEGGRLNTEAFF
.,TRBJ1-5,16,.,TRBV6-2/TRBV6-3,TGTGGCAGCAGTTACTCTCCCGCCAGGCGCAATCAGCCCCAGCATTTT,CGSSYSPARRNQPQHF
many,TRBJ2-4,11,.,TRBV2,TGTGCCAGCAGTGAAATGCAGGTTGAAGTCTTC,CASSEMQVEVF
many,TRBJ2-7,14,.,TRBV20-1,TGCAGTGCTAGGGGGGGCGGGGTGTCCTACGAGCAGTACTTC,CSARGGGVSYEQYF
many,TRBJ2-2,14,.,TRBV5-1,TGCGCCAGCAGCCCAGGAGGTAGTACCGGGGAGCTGTTTTTT,CASSPGGSTGELFF
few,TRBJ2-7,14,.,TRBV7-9,TGTGCCAGCAGCTTAGCAGGGGTAGACTACGAGCAGTACTTC,CASSLAGVDYEQYF
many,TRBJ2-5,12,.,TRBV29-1,TGCAGCGTTGCTGAGGGGCAGGAGACCCAGTACTTC,CSVAEGQETQYF
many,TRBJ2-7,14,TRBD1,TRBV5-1,TGCGCCAGCAGCGCACAGGGGGGCTCCTACGAGCAGTACTTC,CASSAQGGSYEQYF